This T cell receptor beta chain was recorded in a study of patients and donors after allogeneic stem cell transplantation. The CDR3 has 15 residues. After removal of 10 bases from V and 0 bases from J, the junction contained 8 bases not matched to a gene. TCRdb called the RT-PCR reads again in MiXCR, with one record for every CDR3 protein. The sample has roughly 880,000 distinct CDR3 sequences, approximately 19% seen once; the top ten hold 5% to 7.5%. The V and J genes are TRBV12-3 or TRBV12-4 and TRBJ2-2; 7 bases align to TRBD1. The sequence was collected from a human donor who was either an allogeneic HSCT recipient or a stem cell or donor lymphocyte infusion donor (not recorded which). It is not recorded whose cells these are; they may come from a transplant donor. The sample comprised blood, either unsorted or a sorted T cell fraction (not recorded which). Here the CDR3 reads CATIKGAPNTGELFF. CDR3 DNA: TGTGCCACCATAAAGGGGGCCCCGAACACCGGGGAGCTGTTTTTT.